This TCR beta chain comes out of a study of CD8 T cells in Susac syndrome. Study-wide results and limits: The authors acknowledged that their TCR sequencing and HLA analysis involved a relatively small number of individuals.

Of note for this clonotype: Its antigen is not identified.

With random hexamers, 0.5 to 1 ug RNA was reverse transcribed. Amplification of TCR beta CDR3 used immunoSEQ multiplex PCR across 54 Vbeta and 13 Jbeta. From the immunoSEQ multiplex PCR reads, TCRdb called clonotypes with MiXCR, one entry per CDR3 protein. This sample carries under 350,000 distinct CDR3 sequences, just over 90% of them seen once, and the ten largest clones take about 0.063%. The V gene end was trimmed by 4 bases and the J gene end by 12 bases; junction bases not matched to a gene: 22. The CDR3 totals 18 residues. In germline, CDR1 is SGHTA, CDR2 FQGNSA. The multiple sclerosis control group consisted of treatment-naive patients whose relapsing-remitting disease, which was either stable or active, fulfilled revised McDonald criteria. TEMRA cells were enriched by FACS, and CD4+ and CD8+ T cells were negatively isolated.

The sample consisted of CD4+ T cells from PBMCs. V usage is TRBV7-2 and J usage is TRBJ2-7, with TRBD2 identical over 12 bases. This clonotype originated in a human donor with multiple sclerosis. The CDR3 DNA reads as TGTGCCAGCAGCTCCCCCACACCTAGCGGGAGGGCCTTTTTTACACGGTACTTC. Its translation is CASSSPTPSGRAFFTRYF.